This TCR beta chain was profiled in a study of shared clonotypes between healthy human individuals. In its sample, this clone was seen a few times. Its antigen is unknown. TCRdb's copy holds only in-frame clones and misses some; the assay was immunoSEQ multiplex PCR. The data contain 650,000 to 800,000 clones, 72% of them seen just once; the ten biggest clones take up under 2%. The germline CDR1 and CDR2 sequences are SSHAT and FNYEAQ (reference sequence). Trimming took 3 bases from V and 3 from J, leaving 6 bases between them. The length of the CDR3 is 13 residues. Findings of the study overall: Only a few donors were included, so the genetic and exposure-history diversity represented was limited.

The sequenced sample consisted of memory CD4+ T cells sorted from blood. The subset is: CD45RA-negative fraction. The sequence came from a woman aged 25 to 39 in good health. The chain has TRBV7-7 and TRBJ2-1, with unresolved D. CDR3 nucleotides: TGTGCCAGCAGCTTGGGGTACTACAATGAGCAGTTCTTC. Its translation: CASSLGYYNEQFF.